This passage covers 17 T cell receptor beta chains from one sample sequenced in a study of blood T cell repertoires in COVID-19. TCRdb keeps only in-frame clones here, not all; method: immunoSEQ multiplex PCR. This table holds hundreds of thousands of clones, about 87% found once. The sequenced material came from peripheral blood. The receptors shown here come from a woman in her forties or fifties with COVID-19, enrolled during active disease.

This clone was counted a single time. V gene TRBV24-1 combines with J gene TRBJ2-7; D might be TRBD1 (6 bases). The CDR3 extends over 15 amino acids. Germline lookup yields CDR1 KGHDR and CDR2 SFDVKD. V was pared by 4 bases and J by 5 bases, with 17 bases between. As DNA, the CDR3 is TGTGCCACCAGTGACAAGGACAGTATCTATGACGAGCAGTACTTC. It specifies CATSDKDSIYDEQYF.

This sequence joins TRBV6-5 and TRBJ2-7, with D maybe TRBD1 (5 bases). Trimming shortened V by 6 bases and J by 6 bases, and 18 bases separated the two germline ends. Per germline, CDR1 MNHEY and CDR2 SVGAGI. This CDR3 comprises 14 residues. For the CDR3, the DNA is TGTGCCAGCAGCCGCGGACATTCAAGTGGCGAGCAGTACTTC. Translated, it gives CASSRGHSSGEQYF.

This clone occurred once. The V and J genes are TRBV11-2 and TRBJ1-1; D gene ambiguous. Trimming pared 5 bases from V and 7 bases from J, leaving 17 bases between. Germline CDR1 reads SGHAT; CDR2 reads FQNNGV. The CDR3 is 14 amino acids. The CDR3 reads CASSKLGVGNEAFF. Here the CDR3 DNA reads TGTGCCAGCAGCAAATTAGGCGTCGGGAATGAAGCTTTCTTT. Using reference TRBV11-2 and TRBJ1-1 for the parts outside the CDR3, the full variable domain is EAGVAQSPRYKIIEKRQSVAFWCNPISGHATLYWYQQILGQGPKLLIQFQNNGVVDDSQLPKDRFSAERLKGVDSTLKIQPAKLEDSAVYLCASSKLGVGNEAFFGQGTRLTVV.

A remark on this clone: The sample carries other DNA sequences with the same CDR3. This chain connects TRBV3-1 (or the pseudogene TRBV3-2) to TRBJ2-5; no clear D gene. This CDR3 is built from 12 residues. Germline assignment: CDR1 LGHDT and CDR2 YNNKEL (reference sequence). V dropped 1 base and J dropped 5 bases, with 5 bases sitting between them. The CDR3 loop is CASSQVRETQYF. CDR3 bases: TGTGCCAGCAGCCAAGTGCGGGAGACCCAGTACTTC.

CDR3 coding DNA: TGTGCCAGCAGCCCTCGACTAGCGGGAGGCAACGAGCAGTACTTC. Protein: CASSPRLAGGNEQYF. J is TRBJ2-7 and V is TRBV3-1 (or the pseudogene TRBV3-2), with 13 nucleotides matching TRBD2. V was pared by 4 bases and J by 5 bases, with 5 bases of the junction left unmatched. This CDR3 comprises 15 residues. Germline V gene sequence: CDR1 LGHDT, CDR2 YNNKEL (reference sequence).

This sequence joins TRBV15 and TRBJ2-5, with a weak D call TRBD2 (6 bases). The V gene's germline CDR1 is LNHNV and CDR2 YYDKDF (reference sequence). This CDR3 comprises 13 residues. V was clipped by 5 bases and J by 1 base, with 8 bases between them. The CDR3: CATSPGVQETQYF. The CDR3 nucleotides are TGTGCCACCAGCCCGGGAGTCCAAGAGACCCAGTACTTC.

The chain links TRBV29-1 to TRBJ2-1, with 8 bases fitting TRBD2. The length of the CDR3 is 13 residues. CDR1 is SQVTM and CDR2 is ANQGSEA in the germline V gene. J was trimmed by 7 bases and V by 3 bases; bases with no gene match: 5. The CDR3 protein is CSVDSGRLNEQFF. In nucleotides, the CDR3 is TGCAGCGTTGACAGCGGGAGATTGAATGAGCAGTTCTTC.

V gene TRBV18 combines with J gene TRBJ1-4, with TRBD1 as a possible D gene (5 bases). Germline V gene sequence: CDR1 KGHSH, CDR2 LQKENI. The CDR3 consists of 13 residues. V was clipped by 2 bases and J by 7 bases, with 8 bases between them. The CDR3 spells CASSPGTPEKLFF. In DNA form, the CDR3 reads TGTGCCAGCTCACCAGGGACTCCTGAAAAACTGTTTTTT.

The V gene is TRBV3-1 (or the pseudogene TRBV3-2), the J gene TRBJ2-7; TRBD2 matches at 11 bases. This CDR3 is built from 16 residues. After removal of 5 bases from V and 2 bases from J, the junction contained 8 bases not matched to a gene. Germline lookup yields CDR1 LGHDT and CDR2 YNNKEL (reference sequence). CDR3 in amino acids: CASSGGIAGGPYEQYF. The CDR3 DNA sequence: TGTGCCAGCAGCGGGGGTATAGCGGGAGGGCCCTACGAGCAGTACTTC.

The CDR3 region is CASSPLAGGSVKQYF. The CDR3 DNA sequence: TGTGCCAGCAGCCCTCTAGCGGGAGGTTCGGTCAAGCAGTACTTC. V usage is TRBV3-1 (or the pseudogene TRBV3-2) and J usage is TRBJ2-7; 11 positions match TRBD2. The V segment lost 4 bases and the J segment 8 bases; nucleotides outside the gene matches: 10. The CDR3 totals 15 residues. Germline V gene sequence: CDR1 LGHDT, CDR2 YNNKEL (reference sequence).

The sample holds one count of this clone. The chain joins TRBV11-3 to TRBJ1-1; possible D gene TRBD1, 5 bases. The germline CDR1 and CDR2 sequences are SGHNT and YENEEA. The CDR3 loop spans 15 amino acids. V was cut by 0 bases and J by 0 bases, with 8 bases left in between. CDR3 sequence reads: CASSLEDRMNTEAFF. The DNA for the CDR3 is TGTGCCAGCAGCTTAGAAGACAGAATGAACACTGAAGCTTTCTTT.

V is TRBV6-1 and J is TRBJ1-5, with D perhaps TRBD1 (5 bases). In germline, CDR1 is MNHNS, CDR2 SASEGT. This CDR3 is 13 amino acids long. Trimming cost V 1 base and J 5 bases, with 6 bases left between them. Written as DNA, the CDR3 is TGTGCCAGCAGTGAAGAGGGGTATCAGCCCCAGCATTTT. Protein product: CASSEEGYQPQHF.

The CDR3 loop is CASSKALFLPTDGTGDTGELFF. The DNA for the CDR3 is TGTGCCAGCAGCAAAGCGCTTTTTTTGCCGACAGACGGGACAGGAGACACCGGGGAGCTGTTTTTT. V usage is TRBV21-1 and J usage is TRBJ2-2; the table's D call, TRBD1, was not checked against the DNA. TRBV21-1 is a pseudogene. The CDR3 is made up of 22 amino acids.

This clone was detected once. The chain joins TRBV5-1 to TRBJ2-1; weak D call: TRBD1 (6 bases). V lost 3 bases to trimming and J lost 8 bases, with 21 bases between them. Germline V gives CDR1 SGHRS, CDR2 YFSETQ. The CDR3 is made up of 16 amino acids. The CDR3 sequence is CASSYYGTHGSDEQFF. CDR3 nucleotides: TGCGCCAGCAGCTACTACGGGACACATGGCTCGGATGAGCAGTTCTTC.

The genes are TRBV7-9 and TRBJ1-2, with 8 bases aligning to TRBD1. Germline CDR1 is SEHNR and CDR2 is FQNEAQ (reference sequence). The CDR3 extends over 15 amino acids. J gave up 4 bases and V 5 bases, and 9 bases lay outside the gene matches. CDR3 sequence: CASSPTDRAGYGYTF. The CDR3 DNA reads TGTGCCAGCAGCCCCACGGACAGGGCGGGCTATGGCTACACCTTC.

The J gene is TRBJ1-1, the V gene TRBV5-4; 9 positions agree with TRBD1. Germline V CDR1 and CDR2: SGHNT, YYREEE (reference sequence). This CDR3 spans 14 amino acids. Trimming cost V 1 base and J 5 bases; bases outside gene matches: 3. The CDR3, as DNA: TGTGCCAGCAGCTTGAGGGACAGGGAAACTGAAGCTTTCTTT. As protein: CASSLRDRETEAFF.

The gene calls are TRBV29-1 and TRBJ2-1; TRBD2 matches 12 bases. Germline assignment: CDR1 SQVTM and CDR2 ANQGSEA. V lost 4 bases to trimming and J lost 5 bases; unmatched junction nucleotides: 9. This CDR3 has 16 amino acids. The CDR3 is CSVAGTSGREDNEQFF. CDR3 nucleotide sequence: TGCAGCGTTGCGGGGACTAGCGGGCGAGAAGACAATGAGCAGTTCTTC.